The 28 T cell receptor beta chains presented below share a single source sample, sequenced in a study of shared clonotypes between healthy human individuals. TCRdb keeps only in-frame clones here, not all; method: immunoSEQ multiplex PCR. This table holds 800,000 to 1,200,000 clones, approximately 80% found once. The specimen was memory CD4+ T cells from PBMCs. Subset specified: CD45RA-negative fraction. Source of these receptors: a man between 18 and 35 years old in good health. Some clones in this sample may be carry-over from other donors' samples.

The chain combines TRBV14 with TRBJ1-2, with D possibly TRBD1 on 6 matching bases. The germline gives CDR1 SGHDN, CDR2 FVKESK. Trimming pared 1 base from V and 6 bases from J, leaving 12 bases between. The CDR3 extends over 14 amino acids. DNA of the CDR3: TGTGCCAGCAGCCAAGTTCTGGCAGGGGATGGCTACACCTTC. Translating it yields CASSQVLAGDGYTF.

A few counts support this clone. The chain combines TRBV27 with TRBJ1-2; 7 bases line up with TRBD1. Germline assignment: CDR1 MNHEY and CDR2 SMNVEV (reference sequence). The CDR3 is made up of 14 amino acids. The V and J ends lost 0 bases and 8 bases, in that order; junction bases with no gene match: 6. Written as DNA, the CDR3 is TGTGCCAGCAGTTTATCGGGAAGGGGGCGAGGCTACACCTTC. Its translation is CASSLSGRGRGYTF.

This clone was detected ten times or more. The V gene is TRBV5-1, the J gene TRBJ2-7, with 7 bases lining up with TRBD1. V shed 4 bases and J 0 bases; nucleotides not matched to a gene: 13. The CDR3 spans 17 residues. Germline values: CDR1 SGHRS, CDR2 YFSETQ. The CDR3 region has the DNA TGCGCCAGCAGCCCGGCCCGAGGACAGGACCTCTCCTACGAGCAGTACTTC. It codes for CASSPARGQDLSYEQYF. Drawing the rest from reference TRBV5-1 and TRBJ2-7, the complete variable domain is KAGVTQTPRYLIKTRGQQVTLSCSPISGHRSVSWYQQTPGQGLQFLFEYFSETQRNKGNFPGRFSGRQFSNSRSEMNVSTLELGDSALYLCASSPARGQDLSYEQYFGPGTRLTVT.

V and J are TRBV5-6 and TRBJ2-3; D is perhaps TRBD1 or TRBD2 (5 bases each). V lost 1 base to trimming and J lost 4 bases, with 7 bases between them. The CDR3 has 13 residues. Germline CDR1 and CDR2: SGHDT and YYEEEE. This CDR3 reads CASSLLGPDTQYF. In DNA, the CDR3 is TGTGCCAGCAGCTTGCTGGGACCAGATACGCAGTATTTT.

This clone was counted once. The chain joins TRBV29-1 to TRBJ2-3; D uncertain. The V end lost 4 bases, the J end lost 6 bases, and 17 bases lay between the germline ends. This CDR3 region has 14 residues. From germline, CDR1 is SQVTM and CDR2 ANQGSEA. The CDR3 loop is CSVVIDGGVDTQYF. As DNA, the CDR3 is TGCAGCGTTGTTATAGATGGTGGCGTGGATACGCAGTATTTT.

This clone was observed once. The chain recombines TRBV21-1 with TRBJ2-7; the table names TRBD1, a call not compared with the DNA. TRBV21-1 is recorded as a pseudogene. The CDR3 is made up of 16 amino acids. The CDR3 DNA follows: TGTGCCAGCAGCTGGTGGATGGGGGACAGTTTCTACGAGCAGTACTTC. This encodes CASSWWMGDSFYEQYF.

This clone has just one count. Other DNA sequences of this sample code for an identical CDR3. The chain combines TRBV6-6 with TRBJ2-7; TRBD1 matches 8 bases. The ends lost 2 bases at V and 0 bases at J; junction bases unmatched: 3. Germline V lookup: CDR1 MNHNY, CDR2 SVGAGI (reference sequence). The CDR3 extends over 15 amino acids. The CDR3 spells CASSYPGQGSYEQYF. CDR3 in DNA: TGTGCCAGCAGTTACCCTGGACAGGGCTCCTACGAGCAGTACTTC.

This clone was seen a few times. J is TRBJ2-7 and V is TRBV6-5; 9 bases are shared with TRBD1. Germline trimming cut 8 bases from V and 5 bases from J; bases unmatched to any gene: 10. This CDR3 comprises 14 residues. Germline V lookup: CDR1 MNHEY, CDR2 SVGAGI. The CDR3 protein is CASGRGGQGNEQYF. The CDR3, as DNA: TGTGCCAGCGGGCGAGGCGGACAGGGGAACGAGCAGTACTTC.

This clone was detected only once. The rearrangement links TRBV4-1 to TRBJ2-5; D is perhaps TRBD2 (6 bases). The CDR3 runs to 14 residues. Trimming pared 4 bases from V and 5 bases from J, leaving 14 bases between. CDR1 and CDR2 from the germline V gene are MGHRA and YSYEKL. The CDR3 is CASSPLLARETQYF. CDR3 DNA sequence: TGCGCCAGCAGCCCCCTACTAGCACGGGAGACCCAGTACTTC.

The chain has TRBV28 and TRBJ1-2; 7 bases line up with TRBD1. CDR1 MDHEN and CDR2 SYDVKM come from the germline V gene. V shed 1 base and J 5 bases; nucleotides not matched to a gene: 10. CDR3 length equals 16 residues. The CDR3 protein is CASSLSSTGYLYGYTF. Written as DNA, the CDR3 is TGTGCCAGCAGTTTATCGTCGACAGGGTACTTATATGGCTACACCTTC.

The V and J genes are TRBV30 and TRBJ2-5; 9 bases line up with TRBD1. Germline-derived CDR1 and CDR2 are GTSNPN and SVGIG (reference sequence). This CDR3 has 15 residues. V lost 4 bases and J lost 4; bases outside the gene matches: 10. CDR3 nucleotide sequence: TGTGCCTGGACCCGCGGACAGGGGAGGGCAGAGACCCAGTACTTC. It specifies CAWTRGQGRAETQYF.

This rearrangement joins TRBV28 to TRBJ2-5; perhaps TRBD2 as D (6 bases). CDR3 length equals 12 residues. From germline, CDR1 is MDHEN and CDR2 SYDVKM. Trimming shortened V by 5 bases and J by 12 bases, and 16 bases separated the two germline ends. Here the CDR3 reads CASSLAGSLEYF. CDR3 nucleotide sequence: TGTGCCAGCAGTCTGGCGGGATCCCTAGAGTACTTC.

The chain recombines TRBV7-2 with TRBJ2-7; tentatively, D is TRBD2 (5 bases). Deletions cut 1 base from V and 2 bases from J, with 9 bases between. CDR3 size: 14 residues. Germline CDR1 SGHTA, CDR2 FQGNSA. CDR3 sequence (DNA): TGTGCCAGCAGCTTAGGAGGGAAACCCTACGAGCAGTACTTC. It is translated as CASSLGGKPYEQYF.

The DNA for the CDR3 is TGTGCCAGCGGTGAGACTAGCGGGAGGGCCTACAATGAGCAGTTCTTC. Its protein product is CASGETSGRAYNEQFF. The gene calls are TRBV5-8 and TRBJ2-1; 14 bases are a match to TRBD2. CDR1 is SGHTS and CDR2 is YDEGEE in the germline V gene. Trimming took 7 bases from V and 2 from J; bases not matched to a gene: 5. The CDR3 has 16 amino acids.

The rearrangement links TRBV10-1 to TRBJ2-3; 9 nucleotides line up with TRBD2. Germline lookup yields CDR1 WNHNN and CDR2 SYGVQD (reference sequence). The V segment lost 3 bases and the J segment 4 bases; nucleotides outside the gene matches: 5. The CDR3 is made up of 15 amino acids. CDR3 nucleotides: TGCGCCAGCAGTGATCGCGGGAGGGCTTCAGATACGCAGTATTTT. It translates to CASSDRGRASDTQYF.

This clone showed up just once. The CDR3 is CASSYSKFDNHEQFF. As DNA, the CDR3 is TGTGCCAGCAGTTACTCGAAGTTTGACAATCATGAGCAGTTCTTC. The gene calls are TRBV6-5 and TRBJ2-1; D not resolved. CDR3 length equals 15 residues. Trimming took 0 bases from V and 8 from J, leaving 14 bases between them. Germline-derived CDR1 and CDR2 are MNHEY and SVGAGI.

This clone has just a few counts. The sample carries other DNA sequences with the same CDR3. Here the CDR3 reads CASSLDRGTEAFF. The CDR3 nucleotides read TGTGCCAGCAGCCTTGACAGGGGCACTGAAGCTTTCTTT. J is TRBJ1-1 and V is TRBV7-9, with 8 bases matching TRBD1. The junction had 3 bases not matched to a gene; V was cut back by 5 bases and J by 4 bases. CDR1 and CDR2 (germline): SEHNR, FQNEAQ (reference sequence). The CDR3 is 13 residues long.

The rearrangement links TRBV5-1 to TRBJ2-3; 7 bases are shared with TRBD2. CDR3 length: 14 residues. Trimming cost V 4 bases and J 10 bases; bases outside gene matches: 12. Germline V lookup: CDR1 SGHRS, CDR2 YFSETQ. CDR3 region: CASSHRDYGGAQYF. The DNA of the CDR3 is TGCGCCAGCAGCCACCGGGACTACGGAGGGGCGCAGTATTTT.

Ten or more counts support this clone. The DNA for the CDR3 is TGTGCCAGCAGCTTAGGCGGACAGACCAATGAGCAGTTCTTC. Translated, it gives CASSLGGQTNEQFF. V and J are TRBV13 and TRBJ2-1, with D perhaps matching TRBD1 (6 bases). V lost 0 bases to trimming and J lost 6 bases, with 9 bases between them. Germline values: CDR1 PRHDT, CDR2 FYEKMQ (reference sequence). The CDR3 loop spans 14 amino acids.

Turning to this clone: An end of the junction does not agree with germline; a read error may underlie this. The rearrangement uses TRBV20-1 and TRBJ2-3, with D unclear. Germline values: CDR1 DFQATT, CDR2 SNEGSKA (reference sequence). The CDR3 runs to 11 residues. CDR3 region: CSAGRVSGSLF. CDR3 nucleotides: TGCAGTGCTGGTCGTGTTTCCGGGTCGCTTTTT.

The chain employs TRBV5-1 and TRBJ2-3, with 10 bases identical to TRBD1. This CDR3 spans 17 amino acids. With 6 bases clipped from V and 6 bases from J, the junction kept 16 bases outside the gene matches. The germline V gene has CDR1 SGHRS and CDR2 YFSETQ. CDR3 protein: CASNPNDRGLLSDTQYF. The CDR3, as DNA: TGCGCCAGCAACCCTAACGACAGGGGGCTCTTGTCTGATACGCAGTATTTT.

The chain recombines TRBV7-9 with TRBJ1-2; D remains unclear. Germline-derived CDR1 and CDR2 are SEHNR and FQNEAQ (reference sequence). There are 16 residues in the CDR3. V dropped 5 bases and J dropped 0 bases, with 16 bases sitting between them. The CDR3 DNA reads TGTGCCAGCAGCCCCGGCGCGCAGGAATCTAACTATGGCTACACCTTC. It is translated as CASSPGAQESNYGYTF.

The rearrangement links TRBV6-5 to TRBJ2-7, with 13 bases fitting TRBD2. The germline gives CDR1 MNHEY, CDR2 SVGAGI. The CDR3 is 15 residues long. V lost 2 bases to trimming and J lost 7 bases; unmatched junction nucleotides: 5. The DNA of the CDR3 is TGTGCCAGCAGTTACGGACTAGCGGGAGTGAGAGAGCAGTACTTC. It codes for CASSYGLAGVREQYF.

The V gene is TRBV7-8, the J gene TRBJ2-1, with TRBD2 as a possible D gene (6 bases). The CDR3 is made up of 14 amino acids. Deletions cut 1 base from V and 7 bases from J, with 11 bases between. The V gene's germline CDR1 is SGHVS and CDR2 FQNEAQ. DNA for the CDR3: TGTGCCAGCAGCTTAGGTCGGGGGTGGAATGAGCAGTTCTTC. This translates into CASSLGRGWNEQFF.

The V gene is TRBV5-4, the J gene TRBJ1-4; 9 nucleotides line up with TRBD1. Trimming cost V 4 bases and J 8 bases; bases outside gene matches: 9. Germline V gene data show CDR1 as SGHNT and CDR2 as YYREEE (reference sequence). The CDR3 has 15 amino acids. The CDR3 bases are TGTGCCAGCAGCAGGGTGGGGGACAGGGCCGAAAAACTGTTTTTT. It specifies CASSRVGDRAEKLFF.

This clone was counted a few times. V is TRBV30 and J is TRBJ1-1; no definite D call. In germline, CDR1 is GTSNPN, CDR2 SVGIG (reference sequence). V shed 2 bases and J shed 2 bases, with 9 bases lying between them. This CDR3 has 13 residues. CDR3 sequence reads: CAWSPLLNTEAFF. The DNA for the CDR3 is TGTGCCTGGAGTCCCTTGCTCAACACTGAAGCTTTCTTT.

CDR3 residues: CASSLGGPGEKLFF. The CDR3 DNA sequence: TGTGCCAGCAGCTTAGGGGGCCCAGGGGAAAAACTGTTTTTT. The chain couples TRBV11-2 to TRBJ1-4; tentatively, D is TRBD1 (5 bases). V was trimmed by 1 base and J by 8 bases, leaving 11 bases between them. The CDR3 spans 14 residues. CDR1 is SGHAT, CDR2 FQNNGV, per germline.

The V gene is TRBV27, the J gene TRBJ2-7; 9 positions match TRBD2. Germline assignment: CDR1 MNHEY and CDR2 SMNVEV (reference sequence). The CDR3 consists of 16 residues. V gave up 2 bases and J gave up 7 bases; unmatched junction bases: 12. The CDR3 DNA reads as TGTGCCAGCAGTTTAAGTGGGAGCGGGAGGCAGGGTGAGCAGTACTTC. Protein product: CASSLSGSGRQGEQYF.